These 24 T cell receptor beta chains were all obtained from the same sample, sequenced in a study of blood T cell repertoires in COVID-19. Sequenced by immunoSEQ multiplex PCR; TCRdb stores in-frame clones only, minus some. The sample holds about 52,000 clones, 80% to 90% seen once. The sequenced sample consisted of peripheral blood. Every receptor here comes from a man between 65 and 85 years old with acute or convalescent COVID-19.

The rearrangement uses TRBV27 and TRBJ1-2; 7 nucleotides align to TRBD1. The CDR3 contains 13 residues. Germline CDR1 and CDR2: MNHEY and SMNVEV (reference sequence). Trimming took 6 bases from V and 5 from J; bases not matched to a gene: 6. This chain's CDR3 is CASRGQTPYGYTF. The CDR3 DNA is TGTGCCAGCAGGGGACAGACTCCTTATGGCTACACCTTC.

V and J are TRBV28 and TRBJ2-1, with D unclear. Trimming removed 5 bases from V and 0 bases from J, with 8 bases in between. The CDR3 spans 14 residues. CDR1 is MDHEN, CDR2 SYDVKM, per germline. The chain's CDR3 is CASSPVSSYNEQFF. The DNA of the CDR3 is TGTGCCAGCAGTCCCGTTAGCTCCTACAATGAGCAGTTCTTC. Full variable domain (remainder filled in from reference TRBV28 and TRBJ2-1): DVKVTQSSRYLVKRTGEKVFLECVQDMDHENMFWYRQDPGLGLRLIYFSYDVKMKEKGDIPEGYSVSREKKERFSLILESASTNQTSMYLCASSPVSSYNEQFFGPGTRLTVL.

This clone was seen a handful of times. The genes are TRBV5-4 and TRBJ1-3; 9 nucleotides agree with TRBD1. The trim removed 3 bases at V and 1 base at J, leaving 8 bases unmatched. The CDR3 consists of 17 residues. Germline loops: CDR1 SGHNT, CDR2 YYREEE (reference sequence). The CDR3 bases are TGTGCCAGCAGCTACCCGGGACAGGGAGCTTCTGGAAACACCATATATTTT. The encoded protein is CASSYPGQGASGNTIYF.

The rearrangement joins TRBV4-1 to TRBJ2-2; the match to TRBD1 covers 10 bases. Looked up from germline, CDR1 is MGHRA and CDR2 is YSYEKL. This CDR3 has 16 residues. J lost 4 bases, V lost 2 bases, and 4 bases had no gene match. CDR3 loop: CASSQSGTGATGELFF. CDR3 coding DNA: TGCGCCAGCAGCCAATCCGGGACAGGGGCCACCGGGGAGCTGTTTTTT.

The chain has TRBV3-1 (or the pseudogene TRBV3-2) and TRBJ1-6, with TRBD1 identical over 8 bases. From germline, CDR1 is LGHDT and CDR2 YNNKEL (reference sequence). Trimming cost V 4 bases and J 9 bases; bases outside gene matches: 8. This CDR3 spans 15 amino acids. The CDR3 is CASSPRTGRRSPLHF. Written as DNA, the CDR3 is TGTGCCAGCAGCCCCAGGACAGGGCGGCGTTCACCCCTCCACTTT.

The rearrangement links TRBV5-8 to TRBJ2-4, with a weak D call TRBD2 (6 bases). Germline V gives CDR1 SGHTS, CDR2 YDEGEE. CDR3 length: 18 amino acids. V was clipped by 0 bases and J by 8 bases, with 24 bases between them. The CDR3 sequence is CASSLDSGQWVRRDIQYF. The CDR3 DNA reads as TGTGCCAGCAGCTTGGATTCAGGGCAGTGGGTACGGAGGGACATTCAGTACTTC.

The J gene is TRBJ2-2, the V gene TRBV2; D possibly corresponds to TRBD2 (6 bases). V lost 7 bases to trimming and J lost 4 bases, with 13 bases between them. Germline CDR1 is SNHLY and CDR2 is FYNNEI. The CDR3 extends over 14 amino acids. For the CDR3, the DNA is TGTGCCAGCAAACGGGAGTCGGTCACCGGGGAGCTGTTTTTT. This gives the protein CASKRESVTGELFF.

This clone was seen a single time. This rearrangement joins TRBV4-3 to TRBJ1-4; 7 nucleotides align to TRBD1. The CDR3 has 16 residues. The V gene end was trimmed by 0 bases and the J gene end by 8 bases; junction bases not matched to a gene: 9. CDR1 and CDR2 from the germline V gene are LGHNA and YSLEER. CDR3 DNA sequence: TGCGCCAGCAGCCAAGATTGGCAGGGGGAAAACGAAAAACTGTTTTTT. Translation gives CASSQDWQGENEKLFF.

The CDR3 region is CASSRGQGGINEQFF. The CDR3, as DNA: TGTGCCAGCAGCCGGGGACAGGGGGGAATAAATGAGCAGTTCTTC. V usage is TRBV6-5 and J usage is TRBJ2-1; TRBD1 matches 11 bases. The V and J ends lost 6 bases and 7 bases, in that order; junction bases with no gene match: 8. Germline CDR1 is MNHEY and CDR2 is SVGAGI. This CDR3 is built from 15 residues.

This sequence joins TRBV6-6 and TRBJ1-2; tentatively, D is TRBD1 (6 bases). The V and J ends lost 5 bases and 4 bases respectively, with 14 bases between them. Germline V lookup: CDR1 MNHNY, CDR2 SVGAGI (reference sequence). The CDR3 length is 14 residues. In DNA form, the CDR3 reads TGTGCCAGCAGTAATCAGGGGTCCGCCTATGGCTACACCTTC. This codes for CASSNQGSAYGYTF.

The chain recombines TRBV18 with TRBJ2-1; D gene unclear. The V end was cut by 6 bases, the J end by 0 bases, with 12 bases between. The V gene's germline CDR1 is KGHSH and CDR2 LQKENI. The CDR3 has 15 amino acids. As DNA, the CDR3 is TGTGCCAGCTCGCCTTTCGAGATCTCCTACAATGAGCAGTTCTTC. This codes for CASSPFEISYNEQFF.

The rearrangement links TRBV5-1 to TRBJ2-2, with TRBD2 identical over 11 bases. V lost 4 bases, J lost 0 bases, and 8 bases stayed unmatched. Germline V lookup: CDR1 SGHRS, CDR2 YFSETQ. The CDR3 consists of 18 residues. As DNA, the CDR3 is TGCGCCAGCAGCGGACTAGCGGGCTTCAACGCGAACACCGGGGAGCTGTTTTTT. Translating it yields CASSGLAGFNANTGELFF.

The rearrangement joins TRBV5-6 to TRBJ1-5; a weak D match, TRBD1 (6 bases). Germline CDR1 SGHDT, CDR2 YYEEEE. The CDR3 sequence is 15 residues long. V lost 4 bases, J lost 6 bases, and 17 bases lay in between. CDR3 nucleotide sequence: TGTGCCAGCAGCCTTTGGGGGGGGCCTGGTCAGCCCCAGCATTTT. It codes for CASSLWGGPGQPQHF.

V usage is TRBV2 and J usage is TRBJ2-4; D is unresolved. The germline gives CDR1 SNHLY, CDR2 FYNNEI. CDR3 size: 10 residues. The ends were cut back, 5 bases at V and 7 bases at J, with 3 bases in the middle. The CDR3 reads CASSQNIQYF. In nucleotides, the CDR3 is TGTGCCAGCAGTCAGAACATTCAGTACTTC.

This rearrangement joins TRBV6-2 or TRBV6-3 to TRBJ2-5; 7 bases fit TRBD2. With V trimmed by 2 bases and J by 4 bases, 7 bases remained unmatched. The CDR3 contains 15 residues. Germline-derived CDR1 and CDR2 are MNHEY and SVGEGT. The CDR3 DNA follows: TGTGCCAGCAGTTACACAGGACTAGTTGGAGAGACCCAGTACTTC. Its translation: CASSYTGLVGETQYF.

The gene calls are TRBV5-1 and TRBJ1-1; D is perhaps TRBD1 (5 bases). CDR3 length equals 12 residues. The ends were cut back, 0 bases at V and 7 bases at J, with 7 bases in the middle. Germline V gene lookup returns CDR1 SGHRS and CDR2 YFSETQ. The CDR3 sequence is CASSLEGNEAFF. DNA for the CDR3: TGCGCCAGCAGCTTGGAGGGGAATGAAGCTTTCTTT.

The chain links TRBV13 to TRBJ2-5, with TRBD2 matching 9 bases. J gave up 5 bases and V 3 bases, and 4 bases lay outside the gene matches. This CDR3 has 14 amino acids. Germline values: CDR1 PRHDT, CDR2 FYEKMQ (reference sequence). This CDR3 is CASSLRGGLETQYF. Here the CDR3 DNA reads TGTGCCAGCAGCTTGCGGGGGGGTTTGGAGACCCAGTACTTC.

The chain carries TRBV7-9 and TRBJ2-1; D unresolved. CDR3 length equals 13 residues. CDR1 is SEHNR, CDR2 FQNEAQ, per germline (reference sequence). Trimming removed 5 bases from V and 5 bases from J, with 10 bases in between. In DNA, the CDR3 is TGTGCCAGCAGCCCCCTAGGAGACAATGAGCAGTTCTTC. As protein: CASSPLGDNEQFF. The full variable domain, its missing parts supplied by reference TRBV7-9 and TRBJ2-1, is DTGVSQNPRHKITKRGQNVTFRCDPISEHNRLYWYRQTLGQGPEFLTYFQNEAQLEKSRLLSDRFSAERPKGSFSTLEIQRTEQGDSAMYLCASSPLGDNEQFFGPGTRLTVL.

The rearrangement uses TRBV19 and TRBJ2-3, with D unresolved. Germline loops: CDR1 LNHDA, CDR2 SQIVND (reference sequence). The CDR3 is made up of 10 amino acids. Trimming took off 10 bases at V and 3 bases at J, with 5 bases between the two ends. CDR3 amino acids: CATVTDTQYF. CDR3 nucleotides: TGTGCCACCGTGACAGATACGCAGTATTTT.

This chain uses TRBV7-2 with TRBJ1-1; D is ambiguous. This CDR3 spans 16 amino acids. V gave up 1 base and J gave up 0 bases, with 12 bases separating them. Germline V lookup: CDR1 SGHTA, CDR2 FQGNSA. This CDR3 is CASSLDSRSVNTEAFF. The CDR3 DNA is TGTGCCAGCAGCTTAGATTCCAGGTCGGTGAACACTGAAGCTTTCTTT.

This sequence joins TRBV27 and TRBJ2-7, with a possible D match to TRBD1 (5 bases). Germline CDR1 and CDR2: MNHEY and SMNVEV (reference sequence). CDR3 length: 15 amino acids. With 2 bases removed from V and 3 bases from J, the gap between germline ends came to 14 bases. Here the CDR3 reads CASSLPSGHFYEQYF. As DNA, the CDR3 is TGTGCCAGCAGTTTACCCTCCGGACATTTCTACGAGCAGTACTTC.

The chain uses TRBV7-8 and TRBJ1-2; D might be TRBD1 (5 bases). The CDR3 extends over 13 amino acids. Germline V gives CDR1 SGHVS, CDR2 FQNEAQ. V was trimmed by 6 bases and J by 8 bases, leaving 16 bases between them. In nucleotides, the CDR3 is TGTGCCAGCAGTAAGGACACACCCTGGGGCTACACCTTC. Translated: CASSKDTPWGYTF.

The rearrangement joins TRBV6-5 to TRBJ2-7, with D tentatively TRBD1 (6 bases). Trimming took 7 bases from V and 5 from J, leaving 12 bases between them. From germline, CDR1 is MNHEY and CDR2 SVGAGI. The CDR3 totals 12 residues. For the CDR3, the DNA is TGTGCCAGCAAACAGGGTGGGAACGAGCAGTACTTC. It is translated as CASKQGGNEQYF.

V gene TRBV7-9 combines with J gene TRBJ2-7; possibly TRBD2 for D (5 bases). Trimming took 4 bases from V and 5 from J, leaving 24 bases between them. Germline CDR1 reads SEHNR; CDR2 reads FQNEAQ (reference sequence). CDR3 length equals 17 residues. CDR3 loop: CASSWGLSGREYDEQYF. CDR3 in DNA: TGTGCCAGCAGCTGGGGTCTGTCGGGCCGGGAATATGACGAGCAGTACTTC.